Given below is one T cell receptor beta chain in context. Its target is unknown. The V end lost 7 bases, the J end lost 1 base, and 16 bases lay between the germline ends. The CDR3 length is 15 residues. The sample comes from a study of blood T cells in healthy people across ages. Study as a whole: The template switching approach captured approximately one barcoded beta molecule for every two T cells. Study-level points and caveats: Both naive CD4+ cell counts and diversity were greater in long-lived donors than in aged donors. Older age coincided with a roughly linear decline in TCR beta diversity per million T cells.

A second PCR of about 7 to 12 cycles used a sample-barcoded 5' primer and a J-beta primer mix. MiXCR was run by TCRdb on the 5' RACE reads, yielding one entry per CDR3 protein. The data show approximately 880,000 distinct CDR3 sequences, 45% to 50% seen once. Donors were systemically healthy Caucasian individuals from Russia aged roughly 6 to 100 years. This clonotype was obtained from a young man in good health. Source material: blood. This rearrangement joins TRBV12-3 or TRBV12-4 to TRBJ1-1, with D tentatively TRBD1 (5 bases). DNA for the CDR3: TGTGCCAGCAAACATAAGATGGGGGAGAACACTGAAGCTTTCTTT. Translated: CASKHKMGENTEAFF.